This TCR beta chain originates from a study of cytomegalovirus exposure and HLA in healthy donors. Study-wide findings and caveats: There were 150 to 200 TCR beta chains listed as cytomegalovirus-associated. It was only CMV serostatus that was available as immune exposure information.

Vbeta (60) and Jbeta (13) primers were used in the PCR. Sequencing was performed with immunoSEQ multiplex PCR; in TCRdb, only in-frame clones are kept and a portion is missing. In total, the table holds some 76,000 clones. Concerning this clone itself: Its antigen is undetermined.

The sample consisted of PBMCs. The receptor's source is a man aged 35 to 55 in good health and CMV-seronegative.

In DNA form, the CDR3 reads TGTGCCAGCACCTCGGGCAGGGGCGGCGAGCAGTACTTC. Amino acid sequence: CASTSGRGGEQYF. The rearrangement joins TRBV7-9 to TRBJ2-7; a possible D gene is TRBD1 (6 bases). Germline V gene data show CDR1 as SEHNR and CDR2 as FQNEAQ (reference sequence). The V end was cut by 7 bases, the J end by 6 bases, with 16 bases between. The CDR3 has 13 amino acids.